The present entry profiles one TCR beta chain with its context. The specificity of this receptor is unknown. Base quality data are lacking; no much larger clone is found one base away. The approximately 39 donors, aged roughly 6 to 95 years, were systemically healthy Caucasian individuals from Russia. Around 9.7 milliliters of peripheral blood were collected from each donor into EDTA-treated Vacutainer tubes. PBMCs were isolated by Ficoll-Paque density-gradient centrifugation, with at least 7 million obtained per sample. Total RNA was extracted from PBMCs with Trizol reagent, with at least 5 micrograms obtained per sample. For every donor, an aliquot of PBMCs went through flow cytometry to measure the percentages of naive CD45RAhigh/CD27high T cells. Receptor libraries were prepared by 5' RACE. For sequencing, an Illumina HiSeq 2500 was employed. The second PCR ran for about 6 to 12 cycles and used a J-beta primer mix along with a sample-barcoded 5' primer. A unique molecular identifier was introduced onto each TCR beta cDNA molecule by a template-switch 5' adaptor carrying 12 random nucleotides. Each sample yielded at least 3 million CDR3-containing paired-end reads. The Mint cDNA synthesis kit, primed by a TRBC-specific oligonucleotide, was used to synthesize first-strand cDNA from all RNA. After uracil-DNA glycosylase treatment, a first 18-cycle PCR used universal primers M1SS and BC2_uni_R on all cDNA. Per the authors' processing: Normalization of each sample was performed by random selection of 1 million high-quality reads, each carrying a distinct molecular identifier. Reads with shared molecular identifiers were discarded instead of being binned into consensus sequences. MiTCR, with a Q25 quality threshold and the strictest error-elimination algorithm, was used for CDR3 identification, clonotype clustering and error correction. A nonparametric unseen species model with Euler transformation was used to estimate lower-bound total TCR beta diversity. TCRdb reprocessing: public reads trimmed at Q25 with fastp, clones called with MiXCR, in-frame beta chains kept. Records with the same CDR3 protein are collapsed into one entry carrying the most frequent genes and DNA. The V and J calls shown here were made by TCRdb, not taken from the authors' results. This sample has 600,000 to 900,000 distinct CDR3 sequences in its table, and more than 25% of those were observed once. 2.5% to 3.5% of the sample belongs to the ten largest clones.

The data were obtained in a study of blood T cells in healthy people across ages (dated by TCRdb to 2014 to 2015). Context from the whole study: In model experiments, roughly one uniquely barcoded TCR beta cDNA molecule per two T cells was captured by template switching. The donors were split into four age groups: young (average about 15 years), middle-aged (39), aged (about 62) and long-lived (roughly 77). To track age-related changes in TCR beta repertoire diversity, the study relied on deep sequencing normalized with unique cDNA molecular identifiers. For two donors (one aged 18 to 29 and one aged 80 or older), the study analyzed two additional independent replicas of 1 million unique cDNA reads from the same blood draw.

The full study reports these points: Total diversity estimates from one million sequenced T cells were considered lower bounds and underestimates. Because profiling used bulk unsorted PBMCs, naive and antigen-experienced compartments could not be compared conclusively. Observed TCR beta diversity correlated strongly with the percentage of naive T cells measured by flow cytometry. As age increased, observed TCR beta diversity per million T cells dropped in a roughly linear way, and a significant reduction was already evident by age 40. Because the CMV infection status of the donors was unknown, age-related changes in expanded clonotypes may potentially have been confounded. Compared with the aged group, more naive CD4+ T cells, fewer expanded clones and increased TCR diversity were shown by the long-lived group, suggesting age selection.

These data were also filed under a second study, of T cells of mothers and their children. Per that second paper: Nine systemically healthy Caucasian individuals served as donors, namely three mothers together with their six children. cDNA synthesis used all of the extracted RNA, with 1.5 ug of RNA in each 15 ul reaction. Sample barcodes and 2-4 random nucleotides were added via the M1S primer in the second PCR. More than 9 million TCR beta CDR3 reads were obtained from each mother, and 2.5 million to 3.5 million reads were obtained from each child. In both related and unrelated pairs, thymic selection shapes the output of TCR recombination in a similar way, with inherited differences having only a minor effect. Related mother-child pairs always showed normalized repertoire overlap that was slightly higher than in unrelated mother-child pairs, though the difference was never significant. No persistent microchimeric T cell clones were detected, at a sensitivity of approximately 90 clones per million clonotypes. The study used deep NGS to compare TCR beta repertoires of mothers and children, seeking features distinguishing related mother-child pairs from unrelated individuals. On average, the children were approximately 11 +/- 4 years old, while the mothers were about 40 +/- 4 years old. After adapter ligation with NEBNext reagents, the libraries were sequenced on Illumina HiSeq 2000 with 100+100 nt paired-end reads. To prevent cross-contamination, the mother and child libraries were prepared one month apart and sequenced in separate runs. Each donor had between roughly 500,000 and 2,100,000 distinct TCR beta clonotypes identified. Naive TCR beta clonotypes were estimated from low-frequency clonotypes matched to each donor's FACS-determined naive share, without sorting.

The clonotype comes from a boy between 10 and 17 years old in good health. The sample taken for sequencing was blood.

The CDR3 loop reads CAISESISNQPQHF. The nucleotide sequence is TGTGCCATCAGTGAGTCAATTAGCAATCAGCCCCAGCATTTT. Recombination linked TRBV10-3 to TRBJ1-5, with the D gene not clear enough to name. The CDR3 has 14 amino acids, counting the end cysteine and phenylalanine. The CDR3 DNA has 42 bases and is translated from base 1. V is cut by 0 bases and J by 0 bases, and the space between the germline ends is 3 bases. The germline V gene sets CDR1 to ENHRY and CDR2 to SYGVKD.